A selection of T cell receptor beta chains follows, all from one sample in a study of blood T cell repertoires in COVID-19. The assay was immunoSEQ multiplex PCR, and TCRdb's table has in-frame clones only and misses some. The data contain roughly 180,000 clones, roughly 85% of them singletons. The sequenced sample was peripheral blood. The receptors derive from an elderly woman with active or convalescent COVID-19. CDR3s include the opening cysteine and the closing phenylalanine or tryptophan. Each record gives: clone size, J gene, D gene, V gene, CDR3 protein, CDR3 DNA. A D gene is named only where the DNA matches it firmly. Size values are once, few and many counts, or a class for expanded clones, and some rows have none.

NA	TRBJ1-1	NA	TRBV5-1	CASGPLAGGKNTEAFF	TGCGCCAGCGGTCCCCTCGCGGGAGGGAAGAACACTGAAGCTTTCTTT
NA	TRBJ2-7	NA	TRBV19	CASSIMAGVNYEQYF	TGTGCCAGTAGTATAATGGCAGGGGTAAACTACGAGCAGTACTTC
NA	TRBJ1-1	NA	TRBV30	CAWSVRGNTEAFF	TGTGCCTGGAGTGTAAGAGGGAACACTGAAGCTTTCTTT
NA	TRBJ2-5	NA	TRBV12-2	CASRPPVGGKETQYF	TGTGCAAGTCGCCCCCCTGTCGGGGGTAAAGAGACCCAGTACTTC
once	TRBJ2-1	NA	TRBV5-4	CASSLFPAGPREQFF	TGTGCCAGCAGCTTGTTTCCTGCAGGGCCGCGCGAGCAGTTCTTC
NA	TRBJ1-5	NA	TRBV5-6	CASSPFRQARDGNQPQHF	TGTGCCAGCAGCCCCTTTCGACAGGCCCGGGATGGCAATCAGCCCCAGCATTTT
NA	TRBJ1-4	TRBD1	TRBV2	CASSELRQGTNEKLFF	TGTGCCAGCAGTGAGCTAAGACAGGGCACCAATGAAAAACTGTTTTTT
NA	TRBJ1-1	TRBD1	TRBV27	CASIETGTLLAFF	TGTGCCAGCATCGAGACAGGGACCCTTCTAGCTTTCTTT
once	TRBJ2-2	TRBD2	TRBV5-1	CASSASSGRWGPANTGELFF	TGCGCCAGCAGTGCTTCTAGCGGGAGGTGGGGGCCCGCGAACACCGGGGAGCTGTTTTTT
NA	TRBJ1-2	NA	TRBV2	CASTLESRSNYGYTF	TGTGCCAGCACCCTAGAGTCGAGATCTAACTATGGCTACACCTTC
few	TRBJ1-2	TRBD1	TRBV24-1	CATSDPTRDSFDGYTF	TGTGCCACCAGTGATCCGACTCGGGACAGCTTCGATGGCTACACCTTC
NA	TRBJ1-6	NA	TRBV3-1/TRBV3-2	CASSPEARGNSPLHF	TGTGCCAGCAGCCCCGAGGCCAGGGGAAATTCACCCCTCCACTTT
few	TRBJ2-1	NA	TRBV19	CASTHKVIRTKGDNEQFF	TGTGCCAGTACTCATAAAGTAATTAGGACAAAAGGGGACAATGAGCAGTTCTTC
NA	TRBJ2-7	NA	TRBV5-4	CASSPGGYEQYF	TGTGCCAGCAGCCCCGGCGGATACGAGCAGTACTTC
NA	TRBJ2-5	NA	TRBV2	CASSVLPRETQYF	TGTGCCAGCAGTGTTTTACCGAGGGAGACCCAGTACTTC
once	TRBJ2-5	TRBD1	TRBV27	CASSLLGQGLQETQYF	TGTGCCAGCAGTTTATTAGGACAGGGCCTGCAAGAGACCCAGTACTTC
NA	TRBJ1-2	NA	TRBV7-9	CASSSTGFSFFGYTF	TGTGCCAGCAGCTCGACAGGTTTCTCCTTTTTTGGCTACACCTTC
few	TRBJ1-5	TRBD1	TRBV28	CASRAAGTGDNQPQHF	TGTGCCAGCAGAGCCGCCGGGACAGGGGACAATCAGCCCCAGCATTTT
NA	TRBJ1-1	NA	TRBV30	CAWTSWANTEAFF	TGTGCCTGGACTTCGTGGGCCAACACTGAAGCTTTCTTT
NA	TRBJ2-3	NA	TRBV5-1	CASSWRAVLVEDTQYF	TGCGCCAGCAGCTGGAGGGCTGTGCTAGTCGAAGATACGCAGTATTTT
NA	TRBJ1-4	TRBD1	TRBV2	CASIWTGATNEKLFF	TGTGCCAGCATCTGGACAGGAGCCACTAATGAAAAACTGTTTTTT
NA	TRBJ2-7	TRBD2	TRBV6-5	CASTQLAAPGEQYF	TGTGCCAGCACCCAACTAGCGGCACCGGGCGAGCAGTACTTC
few	TRBJ1-3	NA	TRBV5-4	CASSSYPESGNTIYF	TGTGCCAGCAGCTCATACCCAGAATCTGGAAACACCATATATTTT
NA	TRBJ2-1	TRBD2	TRBV3-1/TRBV3-2	CASSQDNRIAGGNEQFF	TGTGCCAGCAGCCAAGATAATCGAATAGCGGGTGGCAATGAGCAGTTCTTC
NA	TRBJ2-7	NA	TRBV5-1	CASSFSAGVDEQYF	TGCGCCAGCAGCTTTAGTGCAGGGGTTGACGAGCAGTACTTC
NA	TRBJ1-2	NA	TRBV5-5	CASSLVWTPGVYTF	TGTGCCAGCAGCTTGGTGTGGACACCAGGGGTCTACACCTTC
NA	TRBJ2-1	TRBD2	TRBV6-4	CASSGTSGVYNEQFF	TGTGCCAGCAGTGGGACTAGCGGGGTTTACAATGAGCAGTTCTTC
NA	TRBJ2-2	TRBD1	TRBV7-8	CASSLGGQGAGELFF	TGTGCCAGCAGCTTAGGGGGCCAGGGGGCCGGGGAGCTGTTTTTT
NA	TRBJ2-1	TRBD1	TRBV11-1	CASSPRGQRSYNEQFF	TGTGCCAGCAGCCCTAGGGGGCAGCGGAGCTACAATGAGCAGTTCTTC
NA	TRBJ2-7	NA	TRBV30	CAWTSGLGGSYEQYF	TGTGCCTGGACCTCAGGACTGGGTGGGTCCTACGAGCAGTACTTC
few	TRBJ1-6	NA	TRBV9	CASSVAGSYNSPLHF	TGTGCCAGCAGCGTAGCGGGGTCCTATAATTCACCCCTCCACTTT
once	TRBJ2-5	NA	TRBV28	CASSVGGNQETQYF	TGTGCCAGCAGCGTGGGAGGCAACCAAGAGACCCAGTACTTC
NA	TRBJ1-4	NA	TRBV20-1	CSASWQGGNNEKLFF	TGCAGTGCTAGTTGGCAGGGAGGAAATAATGAAAAACTGTTTTTT
NA	TRBJ2-5	TRBD2	TRBV7-9	CASNLGLAITGEETQYF	TGTGCCAGCAACCTGGGACTAGCGATTACCGGGGAGGAGACCCAGTACTTC
NA	TRBJ1-1	TRBD1	TRBV30	CAWSVGQGDTEAFF	TGTGCCTGGAGTGTAGGACAGGGGGACACTGAAGCTTTCTTT
once	TRBJ2-1	TRBD2	TRBV7-2	CASSVRLAGHNEQFF	TGTGCCAGCAGCGTGCGTCTAGCGGGGCACAATGAGCAGTTCTTC
NA	TRBJ2-1	NA	TRBV10-3	CAIQESPNNEQFF	TGTGCCATCCAGGAATCGCCAAACAATGAGCAGTTCTTC
few	TRBJ1-5	NA	TRBV12-3/TRBV12-4	CASSLGSGATHF	TGTGCCAGCAGTTTAGGCTCAGGGGCCACGCATTTT
NA	TRBJ1-1	NA	TRBV5-4	CASSLGRNTEAFF	TGTGCCAGCAGCCTGGGTAGGAACACTGAAGCTTTCTTT
NA	TRBJ1-1	NA	TRBV28	CASTRTPNTEAFF	TGTGCCAGCACCAGGACACCAAACACTGAAGCTTTCTTT
once	TRBJ2-5	NA	TRBV2	CASSGREGGETQYF	TGTGCCAGCAGTGGGCGCGAGGGAGGAGAGACCCAGTACTTC
NA	TRBJ2-5	TRBD1	TRBV18	CASSQGAGETQYF	TGTGCCAGCTCACAGGGGGCTGGGGAGACCCAGTACTTC
NA	TRBJ2-5	TRBD1	TRBV5-1	CASSLAPGQAQETQYF	TGCGCCAGCAGCTTGGCCCCGGGACAGGCACAAGAGACCCAGTACTTC
NA	TRBJ2-5	TRBD1	TRBV5-1	CASSSNLDRAETQYF	TGCGCCAGCAGCTCCAACCTAGACAGGGCAGAGACCCAGTACTTC
NA	TRBJ2-3	TRBD2	TRBV4-1	CASSQERLAGGTDTQYF	TGCGCCAGCAGCCAAGAACGTCTAGCGGGAGGCACAGATACGCAGTATTTT
NA	TRBJ2-3	TRBD2	TRBV7-9	CASSPTSGSTDTQYF	TGTGCCAGCAGCCCCACTAGCGGGAGCACAGATACGCAGTATTTT
NA	TRBJ1-4	TRBD1	TRBV28	CASSYFGQGWARLFF	TGTGCCAGCAGTTACTTCGGACAGGGCTGGGCCCGACTGTTTTTT
NA	TRBJ2-5	NA	TRBV19	CASSMPGLGETQYF	TGTGCCAGTAGTATGCCGGGACTGGGGGAGACCCAGTACTTC
NA	TRBJ1-2	TRBD1	TRBV5-1	CASSLALGDRAGYTF	TGCGCCAGCAGCTTGGCCTTAGGGGACAGGGCCGGCTACACCTTC
NA	TRBJ1-3	NA	TRBV6-6	CAGGFGNTIYF	TGTGCCGGCGGGTTTGGAAACACCATATATTTT